Each of the 9 T cell receptor beta chains below was sequenced from the same sample in a study of cytomegalovirus exposure and HLA in healthy donors. Vbeta (60) and Jbeta (13) primers were used in the PCR. Produced via immunoSEQ multiplex PCR; TCRdb's table is partial and in-frame only. The sample contains 180,000 or so clones, nearly 80% of which appear only once. The sequenced sample was PBMCs. The receptors were sampled from a female donor in good health and CMV-seronegative.

V usage is TRBV28 and J usage is TRBJ2-7, with a weak D call TRBD2 (5 bases). The CDR3 consists of 14 residues. The V and J ends lost 7 bases and 2 bases respectively, with 15 bases between them. From germline, CDR1 is MDHEN and CDR2 SYDVKM. CDR3 sequence: CASTQRGRAYEQYF. CDR3 bases: TGTGCCAGCACCCAACGCGGGCGGGCCTACGAGCAGTACTTC.

V usage is TRBV5-4 and J usage is TRBJ2-2; D is possibly TRBD1 (6 bases). The CDR3 is 14 residues long. Between the trimmed V and J ends, which lost 2 bases and 4 bases, there was a span of 9 bases. Germline V gene lookup returns CDR1 SGHNT and CDR2 YYREEE (reference sequence). The CDR3 DNA reads as TGTGCCAGCAGCTTACAGGGATCCACCGGGGAGCTGTTTTTT. Its protein product is CASSLQGSTGELFF. The complete variable domain, with remaining parts taken from reference TRBV5-4 and TRBJ2-2, reads ETGVTQSPTHLIKTRGQQVTLRCSSQSGHNTVSWYQQALGQGPQFIFQYYREEENGRGNFPPRFSGLQFPNYSSELNVNALELDDSALYLCASSLQGSTGELFFGEGSRLTVL.

The V and J genes are TRBV12-5 and TRBJ2-1; TRBD1 matches 8 bases. Per germline, CDR1 LGHNT and CDR2 FRNRAP. The CDR3 length is 13 residues. The V and J ends lost 3 bases and 7 bases, in that order; junction bases with no gene match: 2. The CDR3, as DNA: TGTGCTAGTGGTTTTGACAGGGGTAATGAGCAGTTCTTC. Its translation is CASGFDRGNEQFF.

CDR3 nucleotide sequence: TGTGCCAGCAGCGTGAGACAGACAACCTCCTACAATGAGCAGTTCTTC. This sequence encodes CASSVRQTTSYNEQFF. This chain joins TRBV9 and TRBJ2-1; D might be TRBD1 (5 bases). There are 16 residues in the CDR3. Germline assignment: CDR1 SGDLS and CDR2 YYNGEE. Trimming removed 2 bases from V and 0 bases from J, with 12 bases in between.

The chain carries TRBV2 and TRBJ1-1, with D unresolved. V lost 2 bases to trimming and J lost 2 bases, with 12 bases between them. This CDR3 is 15 amino acids long. Looked up from germline, CDR1 is SNHLY and CDR2 is FYNNEI. CDR3 in DNA: TGTGCCAGCAGTGAATACAGCCAACCCAACACTGAAGCTTTCTTT. It codes for CASSEYSQPNTEAFF.

This clone showed up just once. This chain connects TRBV7-8 to TRBJ2-7, with 9 bases matching TRBD1. The CDR3 sequence is 15 residues long. CDR1 SGHVS and CDR2 FQNEAQ come from the germline V gene. V trimming: 5 bases; J trimming: 2 bases; junction bases outside the gene matches: 7. For the CDR3, the DNA is TGTGCCAGCAGCATCACCGGGACAGGGCCCTACGAGCAGTACTTC. Amino acid sequence: CASSITGTGPYEQYF.

V is TRBV5-1 and J is TRBJ2-3; TRBD2 might be the D (6 bases). The germline gives CDR1 SGHRS, CDR2 YFSETQ. V was shortened by 7 bases and J by 5 bases, with 14 bases between the two germline ends. CDR3 size: 13 residues. CDR3 amino acids: CASFGTGGDTQYF. CDR3 DNA: TGCGCCAGCTTCGGGACTGGTGGAGATACGCAGTATTTT.

V and J are TRBV5-1 and TRBJ2-7, with 7 bases identical to TRBD1. Unmatched junction bases numbered 9, after V lost 7 bases and J lost 5 bases. The CDR3 has 13 amino acids. Germline CDR1 and CDR2: SGHRS and YFSETQ. The CDR3 sequence: CASGPTGPHEQYF. The CDR3 DNA reads TGCGCCAGCGGACCGACAGGGCCCCACGAGCAGTACTTC.

The chain has TRBV5-1 and TRBJ1-2, with TRBD1 as a possible D gene (6 bases). Germline V gene sequence: CDR1 SGHRS, CDR2 YFSETQ. This CDR3 spans 13 amino acids. With 4 bases removed from V and 10 bases from J, the gap between germline ends came to 17 bases. The CDR3 DNA reads as TGCGCCAGCAGCCCCCTCTCGGACAGCGCCTACACCTTC. This sequence encodes CASSPLSDSAYTF. The whole variable domain, remainder taken from reference TRBV5-1 and TRBJ1-2, is KAGVTQTPRYLIKTRGQQVTLSCSPISGHRSVSWYQQTPGQGLQFLFEYFSETQRNKGNFPGRFSGRQFSNSRSEMNVSTLELGDSALYLCASSPLSDSAYTFGSGTRLTVV.